This T cell receptor beta chain was sequenced during a study of CD8 T cells in Susac syndrome. General observations from the study: It was acknowledged in the study that its TCR sequencing and HLA analysis involved a relatively small number of individuals.

CDR1 and CDR2 (germline): DFQATT, SNEGSKA (reference sequence). The CDR3 runs to 15 residues. The germline V and J ends were trimmed by 2 bases and 5 bases, with 17 bases remaining between them. About this clonotype: As yet, its antigen is unknown.

Reverse transcription of roughly 0.45 to 1 ug RNA was performed with random hexamers. An immunoSEQ multiplex PCR generated amplified TCR beta CDR3 products spanning 54 Vbeta and 13 Jbeta. One entry per CDR3 protein results from TCRdb running MiXCR on the immunoSEQ multiplex PCR reads. The sample lists around 280,000 distinct CDR3 sequences; roughly nine tenths were seen once. This chain connects TRBV20-1 to TRBJ2-3; TRBD1 or TRBD2 may be the D gene (7 bases each). The specimen sequenced was CD4+ T cells from PBMCs. This TCR was sampled from a human donor with multiple sclerosis. The CDR3, as DNA: TGCAGTGCTAGAAGTGGGAGGGGGCTTGGAGATACGCAGTATTTT. Protein: CSARSGRGLGDTQYF.